A selection of T cell receptor beta chains follows, all from one sample in a study of Ad26.COV2.S vaccination and SARS-CoV-2 variants. Profiled with immunoSEQ multiplex PCR; TCRdb holds only in-frame clones, not every one. The sample carries roughly 330,000 clones, approximately 87% recorded once. The specimen was peripheral blood, collected in a trial of Ad26.COV2.S vaccine versus placebo. Receptors originate from a person between 18 and 60 years old who received the Ad26.COV2.S COVID-19 vaccine or a placebo. CDR3s leave out the opening cysteine and the closing phenylalanine or tryptophan.

TRBV5-8,TRBJ1-5,ASSLLTVGQPQH
TRBV19,TRBJ2-1,ASSSRDAYNEQF
TRBV4-3,TRBJ1-2,ASSQAASPYGYT
TRBV27,TRBJ1-3,ASSSRSVSGNTIY
TRBV28,TRBJ1-3,ASREWASVGPRSGNTIY
TRBV9,TRBJ2-1,ASSVGVNEQF
TRBV2,TRBJ2-5,ASTRLAGEAQY
TRBV5-1,TRBJ1-1,ASRRATTEAF
TRBV18,TRBJ2-5,ASSPSHRPPGETQY
TRBV9,TRBJ2-3,ASSVVSTDTQY
TRBV9,TRBJ1-2,ASSGRGTGGRYGYT
TRBV19,TRBJ2-5,ASSRPPLVWGREETQY
TRBV6-7,TRBJ1-6,ASSFLPGGRGRKPPQGTPSPLH
TRBV5-6,TRBJ1-5,ASSLGGLGNQPQH
TRBV2,TRBJ2-1,ASNEVAGDAYNEQF
TRBV3-1/TRBV3-2,TRBJ2-3,ASSQSDSEY
TRBV4-1,TRBJ1-2,ASRKTGTNYGYT
TRBV5-1,TRBJ1-1,ASSLLENTEAF
TRBV27,TRBJ1-4,ASSLEGGKLF
TRBV7-3,TRBJ2-1,ASSSDLASGRNEQF
TRBV3-1/TRBV3-2,TRBJ2-7,ASSHPVVGLY
TRBV10-3,TRBJ2-1,AISDGMGGGLYNEQF
TRBV6-2/TRBV6-3,TRBJ2-3,ASSSPWGTVSTDTQY
TRBV11-2,TRBJ2-5,ASSLGDLVGRTETQY
TRBV5-4,TRBJ2-7,ASSLPGPTS
TRBV4-1,TRBJ1-5,ASSQDSSGFQPQH
TRBV5-8,TRBJ2-1,ASSLEGSSYNEQF